These 6 T cell receptor beta chains were all obtained from the same sample, sequenced in a study of shared clonotypes between healthy human individuals. Data came from immunoSEQ multiplex PCR; TCRdb stores just in-frame clones and leaves some out. The sample lists about 490,000 clones, around 73% occurring once. Sequenced material: PBMCs. The receptors derive from a woman between 40 and 50 years old in good health. Some clones in this sample may be carry-over from other donors' samples.

Concerning this clone: A single base is all that separates this from a far larger clone, so a read error is likely. The chain uses TRBV5-6 and TRBJ2-5, with a tentative D call TRBD1 (5 bases). The CDR3 length is 15 residues. Germline lookup yields CDR1 SGHDT and CDR2 YYEEEE. CDR3 in amino acids: CASSPVGRVQEAQYF. CDR3 coding DNA: TGTGCCAGCAGCCCTGTGGGCAGGGTGCAAGAGGCCCAGTACTTC.

This clone occurred once. The rearrangement joins TRBV5-6 to TRBJ2-7; D is possibly TRBD2 (5 bases). The CDR3 length is 14 residues. With 0 bases removed from V and 6 bases from J, the gap between germline ends came to 13 bases. From germline, CDR1 is SGHDT and CDR2 YYEEEE. The CDR3 region is CASSLGVGEREQYF. The CDR3 DNA sequence: TGTGCCAGCAGCTTGGGAGTTGGGGAGCGCGAGCAGTACTTC.

The chain recombines TRBV4-1 with TRBJ2-2; 10 bases line up with TRBD2. The germline V gene has CDR1 MGHRA and CDR2 YSYEKL. The CDR3 has 18 amino acids. With V trimmed by 0 bases and J by 7 bases, 11 bases remained unmatched. The CDR3 protein is CASSQDQREGLKSGELFF. CDR3 DNA: TGCGCCAGCAGCCAAGATCAGCGGGAGGGCCTAAAGAGCGGGGAGCTGTTTTTT.

The chain recombines TRBV6-5 with TRBJ1-6; D is ambiguous. Germline loops: CDR1 MNHEY, CDR2 SVGAGI. The CDR3 sequence is 15 residues long. V lost 2 bases and J 8 bases, leaving 13 bases between the germline ends. The CDR3 DNA sequence: TGTGCCAGCAGTTACGGGTCCACACGTGATTCACCCCTCCACTTT. It yields the protein CASSYGSTRDSPLHF.

This clone was recorded only once. The chain carries TRBV28 and TRBJ2-3; TRBD1 matches at 7 bases. With V trimmed by 3 bases and J by 6 bases, 15 bases remained unmatched. The germline V gene encodes CDR1 MDHEN and CDR2 SYDVKM. The CDR3 covers 17 residues. The CDR3 DNA is TGTGCCAGCAGTTTGGCAACAGGGGCCCGGCCATCGGATACGCAGTATTTT. As protein: CASSLATGARPSDTQYF.

The chain employs TRBV6-6 and TRBJ2-5; TRBD1 is a possible D gene (6 bases). Germline CDR1 is MNHNY and CDR2 is SVGAGI (reference sequence). This CDR3 contains 13 residues. The V end was cut by 6 bases, the J end by 5 bases, with 13 bases between. This CDR3 is CASSGQLGETQYF. CDR3 in DNA: TGTGCCAGCAGCGGACAGCTTGGGGAGACCCAGTACTTC.